There are a few counts of the clone carrying this TCR beta chain. Its antigen is undetermined. A far larger clone is only one base removed, so a read error is likely. Two-round multiplex PCR amplified TCR beta CDR3 from genomic DNA. Specific primers for each TRBV and TRBJ gene were what first-round PCR used. TCRdb re-called the multiplex PCR reads through MiXCR, storing one row per CDR3 protein. The sample carries tens of thousands of distinct CDR3 sequences, about 26% recorded once. V shed 5 bases and J shed 4 bases, with 17 bases lying between them. The germline CDR1 and CDR2 sequences are MNHEY and SVGEGT. This CDR3 is built from 15 residues. This sample was taken from a study of prognosis after radiotherapy for stage I lung cancer. As for the study in general: Among the enrolled patients, more than eleven had newly diagnosed primary stage I lung tumors, while five had oligometastatic NSCLC following surgical resection of the primary tumor. Whole-study results and caveats: With medians of roughly 9,900 versus 7,200, unique TCR clone counts fell after stereotactic body radiation therapy.

Two separate time points each saw a draw of roughly 6 milliliters of peripheral blood. The receptor comes from a donor of 50 years or more with non-small cell lung cancer. Sample: PBMCs, taken before or after stereotactic body radiation therapy (not recorded which). This chain joins TRBV6-2 or TRBV6-3 and TRBJ1-2; D not certain. Written as DNA, the CDR3 is TGTGCCAGCAGTGAAGAGGCCGGGTGGGGCTATGGCTACACCTTC. It translates to CASSEEAGWGYGYTF.